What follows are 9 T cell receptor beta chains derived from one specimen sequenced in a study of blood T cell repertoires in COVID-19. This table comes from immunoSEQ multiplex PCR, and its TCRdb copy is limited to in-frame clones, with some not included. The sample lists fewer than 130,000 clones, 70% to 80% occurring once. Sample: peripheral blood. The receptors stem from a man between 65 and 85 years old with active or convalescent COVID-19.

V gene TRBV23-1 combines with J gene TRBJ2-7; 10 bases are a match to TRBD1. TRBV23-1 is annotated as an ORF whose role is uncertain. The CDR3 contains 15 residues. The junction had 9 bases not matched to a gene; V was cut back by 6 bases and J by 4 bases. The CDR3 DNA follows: TGCGCCAGCAGCCTGTCCCGGGACAGGGGATACGAGCAGTACTTC. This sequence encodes CASSLSRDRGYEQYF.

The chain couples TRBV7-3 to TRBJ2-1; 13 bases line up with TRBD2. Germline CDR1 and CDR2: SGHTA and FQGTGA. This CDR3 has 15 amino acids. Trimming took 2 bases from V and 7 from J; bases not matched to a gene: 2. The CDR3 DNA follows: TGTGCCAGCAGCTTAGGGACTAGCGGGACAAATGAGCAGTTCTTC. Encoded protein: CASSLGTSGTNEQFF.

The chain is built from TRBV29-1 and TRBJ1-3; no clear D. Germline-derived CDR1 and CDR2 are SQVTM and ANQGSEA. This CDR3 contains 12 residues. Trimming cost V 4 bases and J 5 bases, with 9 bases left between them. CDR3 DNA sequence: TGCAGCGTTGGGCCCAACAGAAACACCATATATTTT. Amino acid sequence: CSVGPNRNTIYF.

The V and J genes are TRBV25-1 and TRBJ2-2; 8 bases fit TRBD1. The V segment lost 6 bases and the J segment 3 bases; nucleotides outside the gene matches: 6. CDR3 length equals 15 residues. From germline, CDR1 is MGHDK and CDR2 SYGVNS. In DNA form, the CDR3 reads TGTGCCAGCAGACCAGGGGGCGCGGACACCGGGGAGCTGTTTTTT. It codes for CASRPGGADTGELFF.

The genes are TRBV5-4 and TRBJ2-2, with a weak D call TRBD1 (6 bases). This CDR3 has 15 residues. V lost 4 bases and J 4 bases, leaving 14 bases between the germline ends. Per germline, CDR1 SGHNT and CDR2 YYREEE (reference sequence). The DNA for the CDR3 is TGTGCCAGCAGCCACCGAGACAGGTCCACCGGGGAGCTGTTTTTT. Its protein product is CASSHRDRSTGELFF.

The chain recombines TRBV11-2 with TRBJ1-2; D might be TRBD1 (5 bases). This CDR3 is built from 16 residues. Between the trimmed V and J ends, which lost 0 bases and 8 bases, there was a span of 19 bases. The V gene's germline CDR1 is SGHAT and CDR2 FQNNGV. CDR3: CASSLENRGGSAGYTF. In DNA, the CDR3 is TGTGCCAGCAGCTTAGAGAATAGGGGAGGTTCGGCCGGCTACACCTTC.

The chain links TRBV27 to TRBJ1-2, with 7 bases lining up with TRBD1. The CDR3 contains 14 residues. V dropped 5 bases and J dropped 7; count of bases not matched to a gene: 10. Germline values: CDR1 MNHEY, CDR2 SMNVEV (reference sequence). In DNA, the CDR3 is TGTGCCAGCAGTCTCTCGACAGGGAGTGGTGGCTACACCTTC. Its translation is CASSLSTGSGGYTF.

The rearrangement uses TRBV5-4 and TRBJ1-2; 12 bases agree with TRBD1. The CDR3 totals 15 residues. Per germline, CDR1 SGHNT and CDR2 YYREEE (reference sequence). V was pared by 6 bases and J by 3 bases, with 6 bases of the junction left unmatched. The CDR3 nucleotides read TGTGCCAGCATGGGACAGGGGGCTCCGTACTATGGCTACACCTTC. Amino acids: CASMGQGAPYYGYTF.

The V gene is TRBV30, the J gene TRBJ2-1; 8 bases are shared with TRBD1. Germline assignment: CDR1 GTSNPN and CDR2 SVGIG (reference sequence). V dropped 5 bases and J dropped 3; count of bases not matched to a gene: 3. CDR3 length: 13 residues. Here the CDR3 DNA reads TGTGCCTGGGTGGACAGGGTCTACAATGAGCAGTTCTTC. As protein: CAWVDRVYNEQFF. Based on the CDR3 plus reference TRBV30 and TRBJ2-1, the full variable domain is SQTIHQWPATLVQPVGSPLSLECTVEGTSNPNLYWYRQAAGRGLQLLFYSVGIGQISSEVPQNLSASRPQDRQFILSSKKLLLSDSGFYLCAWVDRVYNEQFFGPGTRLTVL.